One sample yielded the 5 T cell receptor beta chains listed below, sequenced in a study of shared clonotypes between healthy human individuals. This table comes from immunoSEQ multiplex PCR, and its TCRdb copy is limited to in-frame clones, with some not included. The sample records under 2.5 million clones, 85% to 95% being singletons. The sequenced sample consisted of naive CD4+ T cells from PBMCs. As to subset: CD45RA+ positively selected. The receptors shown here come from a man younger than 35 in good health. Some clones in this sample may be carry-over from other donors' samples.

V and J are TRBV27 and TRBJ1-5; D is unresolved. Trimming pared 6 bases from V and 2 bases from J, leaving 8 bases between. This CDR3 has 13 amino acids. Germline values: CDR1 MNHEY, CDR2 SMNVEV (reference sequence). CDR3 amino acids: CASRLYGNQPQHF. As DNA, the CDR3 is TGTGCCAGCAGGCTTTATGGCAATCAGCCCCAGCATTTT.

CDR3 coding DNA: TGTGCCAGCAGCCAAGGAAAACAGGGAGAGACCCAGTACTTC. Translation gives CASSQGKQGETQYF. This chain connects TRBV4-2 to TRBJ2-5; a possible D gene is TRBD1 (6 bases). V lost 1 base and J 4 bases, leaving 10 bases between the germline ends. The germline CDR1 and CDR2 sequences are LGHNA and YNFKEQ. This CDR3 comprises 14 residues.

The gene calls are TRBV29-1 and TRBJ1-1, with D maybe TRBD1 (6 bases). Trimming shortened V by 7 bases and J by 5 bases, and 20 bases separated the two germline ends. CDR1 and CDR2 (germline): SQVTM, ANQGSEA. The length of the CDR3 is 14 residues. The CDR3 DNA reads as TGCAGCGCCGGCCGGGGGCAGAAGGGTACTGAAGCTTTCTTT. The encoded protein is CSAGRGQKGTEAFF.

The CDR3 spells CATTPDRDTYEQYF. DNA of the CDR3: TGTGCCACCACTCCCGACAGGGACACCTACGAGCAGTACTTC. The chain joins TRBV18 to TRBJ2-7; 7 bases line up with TRBD1. This CDR3 is built from 14 residues. J gave up 2 bases and V 10 bases, and 11 bases lay outside the gene matches. Germline values: CDR1 KGHSH, CDR2 LQKENI. Full variable domain (remainder filled in from reference TRBV18 and TRBJ2-7): NAGVMQNPRHLVRRRGQEARLRCSPMKGHSHVYWYRQLPEEGLKFMVYLQKENIIDESGMPKERFSAEFPKEGPSILRIQQVVRGDSAAYFCATTPDRDTYEQYFGPGTRLTVT.

With regard to this clone: This CDR3 is also generated by other DNA sequences in the sample. This chain joins TRBV28 and TRBJ1-3; D uncertain. This CDR3 spans 14 amino acids. V was clipped by 6 bases and J by 0 bases, with 9 bases between them. Germline V CDR1 and CDR2: MDHEN, SYDVKM. CDR3 sequence (DNA): TGTGCCAGCAGAGCGACAAGCTCTGGAAACACCATATATTTT. It specifies CASRATSSGNTIYF. Variable domain in full (rest from reference TRBV28 and TRBJ1-3): DVKVTQSSRYLVKRTGEKVFLECVQDMDHENMFWYRQDPGLGLRLIYFSYDVKMKEKGDIPEGYSVSREKKERFSLILESASTNQTSMYLCASRATSSGNTIYFGEGSWLTVV.